This T cell receptor (beta chain) is drawn from a study of blood T cell repertoires in COVID-19. Between the trimmed V and J ends, which lost 3 bases and 0 bases, there was a span of 10 bases. The CDR3 is 15 amino acids. Per the germline V gene, CDR1 is KGHSH and CDR2 is LQKENI. The repertoire was sequenced with immunoSEQ multiplex PCR; TCRdb's copy has only in-frame clones and lacks some. The data contain more than 70,000 clones, roughly 80% of them seen just once; the ten biggest clones take up 36%. Specimen: peripheral blood. The chain links TRBV18 to TRBJ2-3; D is possibly TRBD1 (5 bases). The sequence derives from a woman between 70 and 85 years old with acute or convalescent COVID-19. DNA of the CDR3: TGTGCCAGCTCACCCACAGGTACTAGCACAGATACGCAGTATTTT. This codes for CASSPTGTSTDTQYF.